A single sample is the source of the 7 T cell receptor beta chains below, sequenced in a study of T cell repertoires in cytomegalovirus infection. TCRdb re-called the reads with MiXCR, one entry per CDR3 protein. The sample lists about 680,000 distinct CDR3 sequences, more than 20% occurring once. Input material: CD8+ T cells from PBMCs. Every receptor here comes from a human donor in good health (CMV status not recorded). Some clones in this sample may be carry-over from other donors' samples.

Concerning this clonotype: One end of the junction fails to match germline, which may point to a read error. The chain is built from TRBV28 and TRBJ2-3; D possibly corresponds to TRBD2 (6 bases). Germline-derived CDR1 and CDR2 are MDHEN and SYDVKM. The CDR3 length is 20 residues. In nucleotides, the CDR3 is TGTGCCAGCTGTTTAGATAATTGGGGAGGACCGACGTTATTCACAGATACGCAGTATTTT. Translated: CASCLDNWGGPTLFTDTQYF.

V is TRBV2 and J is TRBJ2-1; the match to TRBD2 covers 8 bases. The CDR3 has 15 residues. Trimming at V came to 1 base and at J to 3 bases, leaving 2 bases not matched to a gene. Germline V gene lookup returns CDR1 SNHLY and CDR2 FYNNEI. The CDR3 sequence: CASSEVAGGYNEQFF. DNA of the CDR3: TGTGCCAGCAGTGAAGTGGCGGGGGGCTACAATGAGCAGTTCTTC.

This clonotype was detected ten times or more. This chain uses TRBV7-8 with TRBJ2-1; possible D gene TRBD1, 5 bases. Germline V gene sequence: CDR1 SGHVS, CDR2 FQNEAQ. V was clipped by 1 base and J by 2 bases, with 9 bases between them. This CDR3 contains 15 residues. CDR3 nucleotide sequence: TGTGCCAGCAGCTTAGTTTTGGACACCTACAATGAGCAGTTCTTC. Encoded protein: CASSLVLDTYNEQFF.

This clonotype turned up a few times. V and J are TRBV12-3 or TRBV12-4 and TRBJ2-5; 8 bases match TRBD1. CDR3 length: 15 amino acids. The V segment lost 6 bases and the J segment 4 bases; nucleotides outside the gene matches: 10. The CDR3 region is CASSPRGQVAETQYF. As DNA, the CDR3 is TGTGCCAGCAGCCCCCGGGGACAGGTGGCAGAGACCCAGTACTTC.

A few counts support this clonotype. V gene TRBV20-1 combines with J gene TRBJ2-3, with D unclear. With 5 bases removed from V and 2 bases from J, the gap between germline ends came to 5 bases. The CDR3 spans 11 residues. CDR1 and CDR2 (germline): DFQATT, SNEGSKA (reference sequence). The CDR3 loop is CSAAHTDTQYF. The CDR3 coding sequence is TGCAGTGCTGCGCACACAGATACGCAGTATTTT.

The rearrangement uses TRBV2 and TRBJ2-7; D unclear. Germline CDR1 SNHLY, CDR2 FYNNEI. The CDR3 has 16 amino acids. V dropped 1 base and J dropped 0 bases, with 13 bases sitting between them. CDR3 sequence: CASSEGSLKPSYEQYF. CDR3 coding DNA: TGTGCCAGCAGTGAAGGTTCTCTGAAACCCTCCTACGAGCAGTACTTC.

This clonotype turned up a few times. V and J are TRBV29-1 and TRBJ2-7, with D tentatively TRBD1 (5 bases). This CDR3 is 13 amino acids long. CDR1 SQVTM and CDR2 ANQGSEA come from the germline V gene. The V end lost 1 base, the J end lost 2 bases, and 9 bases lay between the germline ends. In nucleotides, the CDR3 is TGCAGCGTTGAAGCCAGACAGCCCTACGAGCAGTACTTC. This translates into CSVEARQPYEQYF.